This entry describes one TCR beta chain. Its antigen specificity is not known. No quality values exist for individual bases; no much larger clone is one base distant. The data stem from a study of OX40 agonist ivuxolimab in advanced cancers. As for the study more broadly: Ivuxolimab was an agonistic, fully human IgG2 monoclonal antibody directed against OX40 (CD134), a costimulatory receptor. Intravenous ivuxolimab was administered to patients every 2 weeks at six dose levels: 0.01, 0.1, 0.3, 1.5, 3 and 10 mg/kg. The paper describes the monotherapy dose-escalation part (N ≈ 49 patients) of the phase I trial of ivuxolimab. Of the roughly 54 patients in dose escalation, about 20 had hepatocellular carcinoma, some 15 had melanoma, 9 had renal cell carcinoma and 9 had head and neck cancer. Three dose-escalation patients achieved partial responses, one with hepatocellular carcinoma and two with cutaneous melanoma. Peripheral TCRbeta sequencing was intended to test whether TCR sequence diversity was altered and clonal T-cell expansion was caused by ivuxolimab. Prior anti-PD-1, anti-PD-L1 or anti-CTLA-4 therapy was permitted, and approximately 40% of dose-escalation patients had received checkpoint inhibitors. The dose-escalation cohort was roughly 80% male with a mean age of about 60 years, ranging from roughly 20 to 80.

Findings and caveats that apply to the study as a whole: Clonal expansion of both CD4+ and CD8+ blood T cells was observed from baseline to week 6 at doses 0.1 to 3.0 mg/kg. Which antigens the clonally expanded peripheral T cells were specific for was not determined. After ivuxolimab, expanded clones were on average more numerous among CD8+ T cells than among CD4+ T cells. In partial responders in the 0.1-3.0 mg/kg groups, normalized peripheral clonal expansion was found to be among the lowest, especially among CD8+ T cells. Low levels of normalized T-cell clonal expansion were also seen in some nonresponding patients.

Patients with a history of autoimmune disease or receiving systemic immunosuppression were excluded from the trial. In every dose cohort, peripheral blood was drawn for TCR sequencing at baseline, cycle 4 day 1, and cycle 7 day 1. The samples were taken from a phase I, first-in-human, multicenter, open-label dose-escalation trial of ivuxolimab. Adults with locally advanced or metastatic melanoma, renal cell, hepatocellular, or head and neck squamous cell carcinoma were enrolled in the trial. Before TCR sequencing, CD4+ and CD8+ T cells were separately sorted from peripheral blood. Genomic DNA was extracted from sorted cells for sequencing of the TCRbeta CDR3 region. TCRbeta CDR3 regions were sequenced using the immunoSEQ Assay. Drawn from immuneACCESS, this table holds only the in-frame rearrangements with V and J called that TCRdb kept. Clones are partly lost; checked studies trace under half to an unresolved V gene and leave the rest unexplained. The sample data list about 58,000 clones, and roughly four fifths of these were observed just once. Clones ranked in the top ten supply 0.7% to 0.8% of the sample.

Source: CD4+ or CD8+ T cells sorted from blood, taken in a trial of the OX40 agonist ivuxolimab. The TCR sequence derives from an adult with an advanced solid tumor such as melanoma, head and neck, liver or kidney cancer.

The nucleotides read TGCGCCAGCAGCTTGGAGGGTAGCACCGGGGAGCTGTTTTTT. Its product reads: CASSLEGSTGELFF. The chain links TRBV5-1 with TRBJ2-2; no D gene is confidently identified. Relative to germline, V is 0 bases shorter and J is 4 bases shorter, with 7 bases between their ends. Taken from the germline V gene, the CDR1 and CDR2 loops are SGHRS and YFSETQ. Measured from the cysteine to the phenylalanine, the CDR3 is 14 residues long. Of all the DNA, just the CDR3 is kept, 42 bases in frame from base 1.